This T cell receptor (beta chain) came from a study of blood T cells in healthy people across ages (dated by TCRdb to the mid-2010s). Notes on the research overall: In model experiments, template switching captured roughly one uniquely barcoded TCR beta cDNA molecule for every two T cells. Donors of different ages were randomly distributed across sequencing lanes to avoid experimental bias. Four age groups were formed from the donors: young (average roughly 16 years), middle-aged (around 41), aged (roughly 58) and long-lived (roughly 88). Using the same blood draw, the study looked at two additional independent replicas of 1 million unique cDNA reads for two donors, one aged 18 to 29 and the other aged 80 or older. To track age-related changes in TCR beta repertoire diversity, the study relied on deep sequencing normalized with unique cDNA molecular identifiers. Study-wide findings and limitations: As age increased, observed TCR beta diversity per million T cells dropped in a roughly linear way, and a significant reduction was already evident by age about 40. Because donor CMV infection status was unknown, age-related changes in expanded clonotypes were potentially confounded. Estimates of total diversity from one million sequenced T cells were regarded as lower bounds and underestimates. A strong correlation was found between observed TCR beta diversity and the percentage of naive T cells measured by flow cytometry. The long-lived group showed more naive CD4+ T cells, fewer expanded clones and increased TCR diversity than the aged group, suggesting age selection. Since profiling was done on bulk unsorted PBMCs, naive and antigen-experienced compartments could not be conclusively compared.

Donors were about 36 systemically healthy Caucasian individuals from Russia aged roughly 6 to 95 years. Each donor gave approximately 9.4 milliliters of peripheral blood, drawn into EDTA-treated Vacutainer tubes. Ficoll-Paque density-gradient centrifugation was used to isolate PBMCs, with at least 6.5 million obtained per sample. Total RNA was extracted from PBMCs with Trizol reagent, with at least 5 micrograms obtained per sample. For every donor, flow cytometry on a PBMC aliquot measured the percentage of naive CD45RAhigh/CD27high T cells. A few counts support this clonotype. The antigen it recognizes is unknown. Base qualities are missing; no much larger clone stands one base away. Trimming removed 7 bases from V and 5 bases from J, leaving 12 bases between the germline ends. Taken from cysteine to phenylalanine, the CDR3 has 13 residues. The CDR3 DNA has 39 bases and is translated from base 1. Library preparation used 5' RACE. The sequencer listed for this sample is Illumina HiSeq 2500. The second PCR ran for roughly 7 to 12 cycles and used a J-beta primer mix along with a sample-barcoded 5' primer. Each TCR beta cDNA molecule received a unique molecular identifier from a template-switch 5' adaptor carrying 12 random nucleotides. At least 3 million CDR3-containing paired-end reads were obtained from each sample. The Mint cDNA synthesis kit, primed by a TRBC-specific oligonucleotide, was used to synthesize first-strand cDNA from all RNA. After uracil-DNA glycosylase treatment, a first 18-cycle PCR used universal primers M1SS and BC2_uni_R on all cDNA. For the original study's pipeline: Normalization of each sample was performed by random selection of 1 million high-quality reads, each carrying a distinct molecular identifier. Instead of being binned into consensus sequences, reads that shared molecular identifiers were thrown out. MiTCR, run with a Q25 quality threshold and the strictest error-elimination algorithm, handled CDR3 identification, clonotype clustering and error correction. A nonparametric unseen species model using Euler transformation provided a lower-bound estimate of total TCR beta diversity. The public reads were reprocessed in TCRdb via fastp at Q25 and MiXCR, keeping in-frame beta chains. Entries that share a CDR3 protein sequence are merged under the most common genes and DNA. It is TCRdb's table, rather than the study itself, that gives the V and J calls and clone size. The sample records 1,500,000 or so distinct CDR3 sequences, under 55% of which are singletons. Clones ranked in the top ten supply 4% of the sample.

Source material: blood. The sequence was collected from a woman aged 18-35 years in good health. The rearranged chain carries TRBV12-3 or TRBV12-4 and TRBJ2-1; the D gene lacks a confident call. The DNA reads TGTGCCAGCACCTGGGGTGGCCACAATGAGCAGTTCTTC. Translated, this gives CASTWGGHNEQFF.